This T cell receptor beta chain derives from a study of identical twins. Study findings and constraints: Insertion counts were lower in abundant cord blood beta clonotypes, a trend that memory repertoires did not show. Interpretation of the results relied on cross-sectional statistical analysis and not on following the same donors.

This clonotype was seen only a few times. Its target is not known. Template switching (which added a universal primer site) was used, and cDNA carried unique molecular identifiers. TCRdb re-called the 5' RACE reads through MiXCR, storing one row per CDR3 protein. The sample shows under 250,000 distinct CDR3 sequences, 9.4% of them seen only once. Each donor (without exception) was a healthy Caucasian. J gave up 5 bases and V 4 bases, and 8 bases lay outside the gene matches. CDR3 length equals 17 residues. Material: memory (CD45RO+) T cells sorted from blood. This sequence joins TRBV12-3 or TRBV12-4 and TRBJ2-5; TRBD2 matches 15 bases. The TCR was taken from a woman younger than 30 in good health. CDR3 in DNA: TGTGCCAGCAGTTCCGGGACTAGCGGGGGGACGTGGGAGACCCAGTACTTC. This sequence encodes CASSSGTSGGTWETQYF.